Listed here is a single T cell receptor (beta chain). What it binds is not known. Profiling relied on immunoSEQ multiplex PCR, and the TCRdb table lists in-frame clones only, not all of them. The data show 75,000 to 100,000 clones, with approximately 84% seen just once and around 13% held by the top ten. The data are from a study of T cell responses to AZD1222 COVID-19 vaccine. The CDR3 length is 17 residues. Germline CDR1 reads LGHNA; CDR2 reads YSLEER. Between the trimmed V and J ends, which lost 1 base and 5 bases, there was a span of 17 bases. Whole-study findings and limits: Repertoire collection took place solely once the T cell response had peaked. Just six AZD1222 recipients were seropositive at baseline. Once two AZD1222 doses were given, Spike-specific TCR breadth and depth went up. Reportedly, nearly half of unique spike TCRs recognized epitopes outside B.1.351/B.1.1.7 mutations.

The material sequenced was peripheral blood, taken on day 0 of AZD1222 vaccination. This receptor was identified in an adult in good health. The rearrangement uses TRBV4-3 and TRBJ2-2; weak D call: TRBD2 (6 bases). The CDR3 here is CASSQVFERALTGELFF. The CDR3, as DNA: TGCGCCAGCAGCCAAGTGTTTGAGCGGGCGCTGACCGGGGAGCTGTTTTTT.